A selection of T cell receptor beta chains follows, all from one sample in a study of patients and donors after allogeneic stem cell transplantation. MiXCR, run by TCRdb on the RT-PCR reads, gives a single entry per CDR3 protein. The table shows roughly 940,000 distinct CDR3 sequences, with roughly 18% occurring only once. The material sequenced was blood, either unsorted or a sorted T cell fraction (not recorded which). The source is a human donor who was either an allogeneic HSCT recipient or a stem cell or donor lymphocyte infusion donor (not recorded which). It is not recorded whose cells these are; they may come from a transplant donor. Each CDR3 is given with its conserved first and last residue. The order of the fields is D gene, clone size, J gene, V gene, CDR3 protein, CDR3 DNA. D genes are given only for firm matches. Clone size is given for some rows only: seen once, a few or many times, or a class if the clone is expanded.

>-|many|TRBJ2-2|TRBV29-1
CSVVGPANTGELFF
TGCAGCGTTGTGGGGCCAGCGAACACCGGGGAGCTGTTTTTT
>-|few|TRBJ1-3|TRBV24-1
CATSDSARTTIYF
TGTGCCACCAGTGATTCCGCCCGAACGACCATATATTTT
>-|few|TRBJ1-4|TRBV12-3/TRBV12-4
CASSPDVTMNPTNEKLFF
TGTGCCAGCAGCCCCGATGTGACCATGAACCCGACGAATGAAAAACTGTTTTTT
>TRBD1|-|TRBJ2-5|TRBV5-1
CASSLGQGAKETQYF
TGCGCCAGCAGCCTCGGACAGGGGGCTAAAGAGACCCAGTACTTC
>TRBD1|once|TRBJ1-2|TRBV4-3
CASSQDLGQGAIGYTF
TGCGCCAGCAGCCAAGATCTTGGCCAGGGGGCGATTGGCTACACCTTC
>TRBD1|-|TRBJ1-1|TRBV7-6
CASSGYRGRNTEAFF
TGTGCCAGCAGCGGATACAGGGGACGGAACACTGAAGCTTTCTTT
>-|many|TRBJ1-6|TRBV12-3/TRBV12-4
CASKATGAYNSPLHF
TGTGCCAGCAAAGCGACAGGCGCTTATAATTCACCCCTCCACTTT
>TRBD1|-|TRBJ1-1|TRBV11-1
CASTRSQGVNTEAFF
TGTGCCAGCACTAGATCCCAGGGGGTGAACACTGAAGCTTTCTTT
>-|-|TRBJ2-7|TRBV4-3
CASSQDKAGRTYEQYF
TGCGCCAGCAGCCAAGATAAGGCAGGGCGAACCTACGAGCAGTACTTC
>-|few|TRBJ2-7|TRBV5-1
CASSLVPGFTYEQYF
TGCGCCAGCAGCTTGGTCCCGGGGTTTACCTACGAGCAGTACTTC
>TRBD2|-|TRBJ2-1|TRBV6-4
CASSDSWEGRYNEQFF
TGTGCCAGCAGTGACTCGTGGGAGGGAAGATACAATGAGCAGTTCTTC
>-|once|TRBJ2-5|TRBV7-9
CASSPRDKVETQYF
TGTGCCAGCAGCCCCCGGGACAAGGTGGAAACCCAGTACTTC
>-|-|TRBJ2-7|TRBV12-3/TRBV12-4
CASSSTRGYEQYF
TGTGCCAGCAGTTCGACCAGGGGCTACGAGCAGTACTTC
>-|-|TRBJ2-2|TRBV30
CAWSPWGGGELFF
TGTGCCTGGAGCCCCTGGGGCGGCGGGGAGCTGTTTTTT
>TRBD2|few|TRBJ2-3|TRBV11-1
CASSLGLAGGEDTDTQYF
TGTGCCAGCAGCTTAGGACTAGCGGGGGGCGAAGACACAGATACGCAGTATTTT
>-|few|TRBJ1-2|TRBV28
CASSLQDRAGGYTF
TGTGCCAGCAGTTTACAGGACCGCGCTGGGGGCTACACCTTC
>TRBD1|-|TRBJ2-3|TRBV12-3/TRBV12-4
CASSLRDRGRRTTDTQYF
TGTGCCAGCAGTTTACGGGACAGGGGGCGTCGGACCACAGATACGCAGTATTTT
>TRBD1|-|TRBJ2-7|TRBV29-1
CSVRGRDRGQYEQYF
TGCAGCGTGAGGGGCCGGGACAGGGGGCAGTACGAGCAGTACTTC
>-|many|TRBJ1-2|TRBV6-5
CASSYSMRGDGYGYTF
TGTGCCAGCAGTTACTCGATGCGGGGCGATGGGTATGGCTACACCTTC
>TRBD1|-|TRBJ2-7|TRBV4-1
CASSMGQGTYEQYF
TGCGCCAGCAGCATGGGACAGGGGACCTACGAGCAGTACTTC
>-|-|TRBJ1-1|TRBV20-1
CSASPRLRQNTEAFF
TGCAGTGCTAGCCCCCGACTCCGACAGAACACTGAAGCTTTCTTT
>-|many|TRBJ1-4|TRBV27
CASRGVDEKLFF
TGTGCCAGCAGGGGGGTTGATGAAAAACTGTTTTTT
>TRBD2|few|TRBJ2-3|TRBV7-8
CASSLVGRNLDTQYF
TGTGCCAGCAGCTTAGTCGGGAGGAATTTAGATACGCAGTATTTT
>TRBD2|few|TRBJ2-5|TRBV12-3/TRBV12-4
CASSFGSGGAVGETQYF
TGTGCCAGCAGTTTTGGTAGCGGGGGGGCCGTAGGAGAGACCCAGTACTTC
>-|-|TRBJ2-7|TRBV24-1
CATSDPSDTYYEQYF
TGTGCCACCAGTGACCCATCGGACACTTACTACGAGCAGTACTTC
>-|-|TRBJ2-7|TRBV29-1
CSVLDSLYEQYF
TGCAGCGTTCTCGACAGCCTCTACGAGCAGTACTTC
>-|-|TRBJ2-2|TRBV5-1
CASSWPMTGQTGELFF
TGCGCCAGCAGCTGGCCGATGACCGGTCAGACCGGGGAGCTGTTTTTT
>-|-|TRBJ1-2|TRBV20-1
CSALKGNYGYTF
TGCAGTGCACTGAAGGGAAACTATGGCTACACCTTC
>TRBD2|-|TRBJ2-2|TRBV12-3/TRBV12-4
CASIRAGLNTGELFF
TGTGCCAGCATCAGAGCGGGACTAAACACCGGGGAGCTGTTTTTT
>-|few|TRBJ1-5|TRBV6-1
CVVGGNQPQHF
TGTGTCGTGGGGGGCAATCAGCCCCAGCATTTT
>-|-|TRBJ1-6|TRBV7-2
CASSPQGTGDSPLHF
TGTGCCAGCAGCCCACAAGGGACGGGGGATTCACCCCTCCACTTT
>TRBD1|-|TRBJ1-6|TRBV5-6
CASSGGQGSYNSPLHF
TGTGCCAGCAGCGGGGGACAGGGCTCCTATAATTCACCCCTCCACTTT
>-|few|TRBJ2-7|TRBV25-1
CASSEQRTAFEQYF
TGTGCCAGCAGTGAACAGAGAACCGCTTTCGAGCAGTACTTC
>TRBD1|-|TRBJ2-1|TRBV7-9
CASSLVQGEHNEQFF
TGTGCCAGCAGCTTAGTTCAGGGGGAACACAATGAGCAGTTCTTC
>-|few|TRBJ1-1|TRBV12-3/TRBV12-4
CASSFHSSTEAFF
TGTGCCAGCAGTTTTCATAGTTCCACTGAAGCTTTCTTT
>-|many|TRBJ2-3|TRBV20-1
CSARGGSSTDTQYF
TGCAGTGCTAGAGGCGGATCTAGCACAGATACGCAGTATTTT